Each of the 30 T cell receptor beta chains below was sequenced from the same sample in a study of tumor and adjacent non-tumor tissue in lung cancer. A modified ARM-PCR protocol with three rounds of nested PCR amplified TCRbeta. TCRdb processed the multiplex PCR reads anew with MiXCR; each CDR3 protein has one entry. This table has about 48,000 distinct CDR3 sequences, 55% to 65% appearing once. No cell sorting was done before RNA was extracted from the tissue. Distant lung tissue was collected more than 3 cm away from the tumor edge. The source material was distant non-tumor lung tissue. These receptors all stem from a woman in her 70s with non-small cell lung cancer.

Comments on this clonotype: At one of its ends the junction is not consistent with the germline gene, which may arise from a read error. The V call is TRBV6-5, the J call TRBJ2-7; 10 nucleotides align to TRBD1. CDR1 is MNHEY and CDR2 is SVGAGI in the germline V gene. This CDR3 comprises 14 residues. The CDR3 DNA is TGTGGCAGCAGTTCCGGGACAGGGGACTACGAGCAGTACTTC. This translates into CGSSSGTGDYEQYF.

This clonotype was found once. A read error may produce the germline difference seen at one junction end. CDR3 sequence (DNA): TGCGCCAGCAGCCCTGGCGAGGGCAAGGGGCGAGTTACCGGGGAGCTGTCTTTT. Its protein is CASSPGEGKGRVTGELSF. The rearrangement uses TRBV4-1 and TRBJ2-2, with D perhaps being TRBD1 or TRBD2 (5 bases each). The CDR3 runs to 18 residues. Germline loops: CDR1 MGHRA, CDR2 YSYEKL.

A single count supports this clonotype. A read error is likely, as this CDR3 ends without the conserved phenylalanine or tryptophan. The rearrangement links TRBV28 to TRBJ2-5; D may be TRBD2 (6 bases). The V gene's germline CDR1 is MDHEN and CDR2 SYDVKM. The CDR3 loop spans 17 amino acids. The CDR3 bases are TGTGTCAGCAGCATGACAACCAACAAGGAGGGCCAAGAGACCCAGTACCTG. Protein: CVSSMTTNKEGQETQYL.

Worth noting for this clonotype: A read error may be the cause here, since a much bigger clone is one base away. The J gene is TRBJ2-5, the V gene TRBV5-4; TRBD1 might be the D (5 bases). Germline assignment: CDR1 SGHNT and CDR2 YYREEE (reference sequence). Trimming took 6 bases from V and 3 from J, leaving 12 bases between them. The CDR3 has 13 amino acids. In DNA, the CDR3 is TGTGCCAGCATCCCCGACAGAGAAGAGACCCAGTACTTC. Protein: CASIPDREETQYF.

In the case of this clonotype: This sequence may be a read error, since a much larger clone differs from it by one base. The CDR3 sequence is CNAGTGIHNEQFF. The CDR3 DNA reads as TGCAATGCCGGGACAGGGATCCACAATGAGCAGTTCTTC. The genes are TRBV20-1 and TRBJ2-1; 9 bases line up with TRBD1. The CDR3 has 13 residues. Per germline, CDR1 DFQATT and CDR2 SNEGSKA (reference sequence).

This chain links TRBV29-1 with TRBJ2-7; no firm D call. Between the trimmed V and J ends, which lost 8 bases and 4 bases, there was a span of 12 bases. Germline values: CDR1 SQVTM, CDR2 ANQGSEA. There are 11 residues in the CDR3. CDR3 in DNA: TGCAGCATGGAAGATTCTTACGAGCAGTACTTC. Protein: CSMEDSYEQYF.

This clonotype came up a few times. The junction does not match germline at one end; this may be a read error. This sequence joins TRBV12-3 or TRBV12-4 and TRBJ1-5; 7 positions agree with TRBD1. The CDR3 is 15 amino acids. The CDR3 DNA sequence: TGTGCCAGCAGTGTTGGACAGGTAGGCAATAAGCCCCAGCATTTT. Its translation: CASSVGQVGNKPQHF.

Details on this clonotype: The junction and the germline gene differ at one end; a read error may be behind it. V and J are TRBV4-2 and TRBJ1-5; TRBD1 matches 7 bases. The CDR3 contains 14 residues. CDR1 LGHNA and CDR2 YNFKEQ come from the germline V gene. Written as DNA, the CDR3 is TGTGCCAGCGGCCACACAGGGGCCGGTCATCCCCAGCATTTT. Translation gives CASGHTGAGHPQHF.

Comment on this clonotype: Germline is not matched at one junction end, which may reflect a read error. This chain uses TRBV29-1 with TRBJ2-6; D possibly corresponds to TRBD1 (6 bases). The CDR3 runs to 15 residues. Germline lookup yields CDR1 SQVTM and CDR2 ANQGSEA. In nucleotides, the CDR3 is TGCGGCGTTGAAGACAGGAGCTCTGGGGCCAGCGTCCTGACTTTC. This translates into CGVEDRSSGASVLTF.

Points on this clonotype: Since no conserved phenylalanine or tryptophan closes the CDR3, a read error is the likely cause. No DNA is shown, since the ends of the CDR3 on it are uncertain; the CDR3 is the one TCRdb lists. Here the CDR3 reads CSVRGVGNQPQHL. V gene TRBV29-1 combines with J gene TRBJ1-5; TRBD1, the D gene given by the table, was not confirmed from the DNA. Ends included, the CDR3 has 13 residues. Germline assignment: CDR1 SQVTM and CDR2 ANQGSEA.

Only a few counts were recorded for this clonotype. This chain links TRBV29-1 with TRBJ1-2, with no clear D. Germline CDR1 is SQVTM and CDR2 is ANQGSEA. V lost 3 bases and J 4 bases, leaving 12 bases between the germline ends. CDR3 length equals 13 residues. The DNA of the CDR3 is TGCAGCGTTGAGTCTGCAAACCCCTATGGCTACACCTTC. Residues: CSVESANPYGYTF. Drawing the rest from reference TRBV29-1 and TRBJ1-2, the complete variable domain is SAVISQKPSRDICQRGTSLTIQCQVDSQVTMMFWYRQQPGQSLTLIATANQGSEATYESGFVIDKFPISRPNLTFSTLTVSNMSPEDSSIYLCSVESANPYGYTFGSGTRLTVV.

On this clonotype itself: A single base separates this from a much larger clone, so it may be a read error. The genes are TRBV29-1 and TRBJ2-5, with D possibly being TRBD2 (8 bases). The V gene's germline CDR1 is SQVTM and CDR2 ANQGSEA. CDR3 length equals 13 residues. The CDR3 DNA follows: TGCAGCGTCCGAAGGGGGCGGGAGGAGACCCATTACTTC. Residues: CSVRRGREETHYF.

By share of the sample, this clonotype is medium-sized. The chain combines TRBV6-5 with TRBJ2-1; 8 bases agree with TRBD1. V trimming: 5 bases; J trimming: 5 bases; junction bases outside the gene matches: 8. The CDR3 length is 15 residues. Looked up from germline, CDR1 is MNHEY and CDR2 is SVGAGI. In nucleotides, the CDR3 is TGTGCCAGCAGTCGCGGGACAGGCCCTAACAATGAGCAGTTCTTC. It yields the protein CASSRGTGPNNEQFF.

For this clonotype: Likely a read error: the CDR3 ends without its conserved phenylalanine or tryptophan. V usage is TRBV6-1 and J usage is TRBJ2-4; TRBD1 matches at 8 bases. The CDR3 is made up of 17 amino acids. Germline V CDR1 and CDR2: MNHNS, SASEGT. The CDR3 here is CASSEALLGTGSNIQYL. The CDR3 bases are TGCGCCAGCAGTGAAGCCTTACTCGGGACAGGTAGTAACATTCAGTACTTA.

A remark on this clonotype: One end of the junction fails to match germline, which may point to a read error. The DNA for the CDR3 is TGTACCAGTAGTTACGACAGGCTTAATGAGAAACTGTTTTTT. This translates into CTSSYDRLNEKLFF. The chain is built from TRBV6-5 and TRBJ1-4; tentative D call: TRBD1 (6 bases). From germline, CDR1 is MNHEY and CDR2 SVGAGI. The CDR3 covers 14 residues.

In this sample, this clonotype turned up many times. This rearrangement joins TRBV30 to TRBJ2-1; TRBD2 matches 8 bases. Unmatched junction bases numbered 9, after V lost 2 bases and J lost 6 bases. The germline CDR1 and CDR2 sequences are GTSNPN and SVGIG (reference sequence). The CDR3 extends over 15 amino acids. CDR3 coding DNA: TGTGCCTGGAGTCCGACTAGCGCCCGGAGCAATGAGCAGTTCTTC. Protein product: CAWSPTSARSNEQFF.

As regards this clonotype: An end of the junction does not agree with germline; a read error may underlie this. The V gene is TRBV6-1, the J gene TRBJ2-5; weak D call: TRBD1 (7 bases). This CDR3 is 14 amino acids long. The germline CDR1 and CDR2 sequences are MNHNS and SASEGT. CDR3 region: CASRDGRGEEIQYF. DNA of the CDR3: TGTGCCAGCAGGGATGGCAGGGGGGAGGAGATCCAGTACTTC.

This clonotype ranks as medium-sized. The chain recombines TRBV11-3 with TRBJ2-1, with TRBD2 matching 11 bases. CDR1 is SGHNT, CDR2 YENEEA, per germline. There are 15 residues in the CDR3. The junction had 8 bases not matched to a gene; V was cut back by 2 bases and J by 11 bases. The CDR3 protein is CASSLWGTSGGKQFF. The CDR3 nucleotides read TGTGCCAGCAGCTTATGGGGGACTAGCGGTGGCAAGCAGTTCTTC.

This sequence joins TRBV6-5 and TRBJ2-3; D uncertain. Between the trimmed V and J ends, which lost 0 bases and 10 bases, there was a span of 17 bases. Germline V gene sequence: CDR1 MNHEY, CDR2 SVGAGI. This CDR3 is 15 amino acids long. The CDR3 sequence is CASSYSFMKTDAQYF. The CDR3 coding sequence is TGTGCCAGCAGTTACTCGTTTATGAAGACGGATGCGCAGTATTTT.

Details on this clonotype: Relative to the germline gene, one junction end is altered; a read error may explain this. The chain couples TRBV29-1 to TRBJ2-2, with D tentatively TRBD2 (6 bases). This CDR3 region has 17 residues. Per the germline V gene, CDR1 is SQVTM and CDR2 is ANQGSEA. The CDR3 DNA follows: TGCAGCGTCCAAGGTGGGGGGAGCGCGACGAACACCGAGGAGCTGTTTTTT. Amino acid sequence: CSVQGGGSATNTEELFF.

In regard to this clonotype: The CDR3 ends on some other residue instead of the conserved phenylalanine or tryptophan, so this is likely a read error. The CDR3 here is CVSMQKGGLNTEAFL. CDR3 coding DNA: TGTGTCAGCATGCAGAAGGGGGGGCTGAACACTGAAGCTTTCCTT. The chain couples TRBV6-5 to TRBJ1-1; the D gene is possibly TRBD1 (6 bases). In germline, CDR1 is MNHEY, CDR2 SVGAGI. This CDR3 has 15 residues.

Worth noting for this clonotype: One junction end does not reproduce the germline sequence, and a read error may be involved. The genes are TRBV4-2 and TRBJ2-1; 12 bases agree with TRBD2. The CDR3 spans 15 residues. In germline, CDR1 is LGHNA, CDR2 YNFKEQ. The chain's CDR3 is CDSSQMTSGSDEQLF. The CDR3 nucleotides are TGTGACAGTAGCCAGATGACTAGCGGGAGTGATGAGCAGTTGTTC.

Many counts were recorded for this clonotype. The V gene is TRBV5-1, the J gene TRBJ1-1; the D gene is possibly TRBD1 (5 bases). In germline, CDR1 is SGHRS, CDR2 YFSETQ. Trimming removed 3 bases at V and 3 bases at J, with 12 bases between. The CDR3 covers 14 residues. CDR3 in amino acids: CASSSQGGDTEAFF. The CDR3 DNA sequence: TGCGCCAGCAGCTCCCAGGGAGGTGACACTGAAGCTTTCTTT. Using reference TRBV5-1 and TRBJ1-1 for the parts outside the CDR3, the full variable domain is KAGVTQTPRYLIKTRGQQVTLSCSPISGHRSVSWYQQTPGQGLQFLFEYFSETQRNKGNFPGRFSGRQFSNSRSEMNVSTLELGDSALYLCASSSQGGDTEAFFGQGTRLTVV.

This chain links TRBV20-1 with TRBJ2-3, with D perhaps matching TRBD1 or TRBD2 (5 bases each). V was trimmed by 5 bases and J by 6 bases, leaving 27 bases between them. CDR1 and CDR2 (germline): DFQATT, SNEGSKA (reference sequence). CDR3 length: 17 amino acids. The DNA of the CDR3 is TGCAGTGCTTTAGATGTCCTGGACCGAGGGGCCGGGGATACGCAGTATTTT. Translation: CSALDVLDRGAGDTQYF.

About this clonotype itself: Compared with germline, one end of the junction differs, possibly owing to a read error. This chain uses TRBV4-1 with TRBJ2-7, with D possibly TRBD2 on 5 matching bases. Germline CDR1 reads MGHRA; CDR2 reads YSYEKL. This CDR3 region has 13 residues. The CDR3 coding sequence is TGCGCCAGCAGCCACCGACTGGACTTCGAGCAATACTTC. Translation gives CASSHRLDFEQYF.

The V and J genes are TRBV10-1 and TRBJ2-7, with D perhaps TRBD1 or TRBD2 (6 bases each). V was cut by 7 bases and J by 9 bases, with 19 bases left in between. The length of the CDR3 is 13 residues. Germline loops: CDR1 WNHNN, CDR2 SYGVQD (reference sequence). For the CDR3, the DNA is TGCGCCAGCAATGAATCGGGGGCCTGGGTGCAGTACTTC. Residues: CASNESGAWVQYF.

This clonotype was observed at least ten times. The chain links TRBV29-1 to TRBJ2-7, with 7 bases identical to TRBD2. The CDR3 loop spans 16 amino acids. V gave up 3 bases and J gave up 7 bases; unmatched junction bases: 18. The V gene's germline CDR1 is SQVTM and CDR2 ANQGSEA. CDR3 residues: CSVDKYRPGLDSEQYF. CDR3 nucleotides: TGCAGCGTTGATAAGTATCGACCCGGACTAGACTCGGAGCAGTACTTC.

About this clonotype: With a much larger clone just one base away, this may be a read error. The chain has TRBV13 and TRBJ2-2, with D possibly TRBD1 on 7 matching bases. Germline V gene sequence: CDR1 PRHDT, CDR2 FYEKMQ (reference sequence). This CDR3 has 15 residues. CDR3 protein: CASSLAGGGTGGLFF. CDR3 coding DNA: TGTGCCAGCAGCTTAGCAGGGGGAGGCACCGGGGGGCTGTTTTTT.

On this clonotype itself: This may be a read error, as it is one base from a much larger clone. The gene calls are TRBV10-2 and TRBJ1-6, with 7 bases identical to TRBD1. This CDR3 comprises 15 residues. V lost 3 bases to trimming and J lost 6 bases; unmatched junction nucleotides: 5. CDR1 is WSHSY, CDR2 SAAADI, per germline. In DNA, the CDR3 is TGCGCCAGCAGTGACTCGGGACAGATTAATTCACCCCTCCACTTT. Its protein product is CASSDSGQINSPLHF.

The gene calls are TRBV3-1 and TRBJ2-2; D ambiguous. This CDR3 comprises 14 residues. The germline gives CDR1 LGHDT, CDR2 YNNKEL (reference sequence). V shed 0 bases and J shed 9 bases, with 11 bases lying between them. Written as DNA, the CDR3 is TGTGCCAGCAGCCAAGAATGGGATGCCCGGGAGCTGTTTTTT. It encodes CASSQEWDARELFF.